These T cell receptor beta chains were read from a single sample in a study of OX40 agonist ivuxolimab in advanced cancers. The method was immunoSEQ multiplex PCR; TCRdb's version includes in-frame clones alone and lacks a portion of them. The repertoire has 60,000 or so clones, around 87% of them found once; the top ten carry around 5%. The sequencing used CD4+ or CD8+ T cells sorted from blood, collected in a trial of the OX40 agonist ivuxolimab. The source is an adult with an advanced solid tumor such as melanoma, head and neck, liver or kidney cancer. Both conserved end residues are part of each CDR3. Each record gives: D gene, J gene, V gene, CDR3 protein. A D gene is named only where the DNA matches it firmly.

>-|TRBJ2-3|TRBV12-1
CAADTQYF
>TRBD2|TRBJ2-5|TRBV18
CASSPVLSGLSGQETQYF
>-|TRBJ2-7|TRBV5-4
CASSLDKEQYF
>-|TRBJ1-2|TRBV28
CASGPEYGYTF
>-|TRBJ2-3|TRBV7-6
CASSLFLGSTDTQYF
>-|TRBJ1-2|TRBV6-5
CASSFLTAAGGYTF
>-|TRBJ2-1|TRBV6-5
CAAGEASRLNEQFF
>-|TRBJ2-2|TRBV5-4
CASSSNTGELFF
>-|TRBJ2-6|TRBV6-5
CASSYMGAGANVLTF
>TRBD2|TRBJ2-1|TRBV7-2
CASSQAGGPYNEQFF
>TRBD2|TRBJ2-3|TRBV5-4
CASSLELAGWGDTQYF
>-|TRBJ1-3|TRBV28
CASYSRGNTIYF
>-|TRBJ2-7|TRBV6-5
CASSAGGVYEQYF
>-|TRBJ1-5|TRBV6-1
CASNTTPWPQHF
>TRBD2|TRBJ2-7|TRBV18
CASSPGLAETYEQYF
>-|TRBJ2-7|TRBV7-9
CASSLGVHSHEQYF
>TRBD2|TRBJ2-1|TRBV5-4
CASSSGLAGFNEQFF
>-|TRBJ1-1|TRBV28
CASTQIGGNTEAFF
>-|TRBJ2-2|TRBV28
CASRWGADTGELFF
>TRBD1|TRBJ2-1|TRBV6-5
CASNGQGSEQFF
>-|TRBJ1-1|TRBV12-5
CASGQESSEAFF
>TRBD2|TRBJ2-5|TRBV7-2
CASSLGRLAGVETQYF
>-|TRBJ2-4|TRBV4-1
CASSQEAGTSGQKNIQYF
>-|TRBJ2-3|TRBV7-9
CASSLGGGFDTQYF
>-|TRBJ1-1|TRBV11-2
CASSLVGGKEAFF
>-|TRBJ2-5|TRBV28
CASRQAGASETQYF
>-|TRBJ2-1|TRBV6-5
CASSKTQGWGNEQFF
>-|TRBJ1-1|TRBV19
CASSGAMNTEAFF
>-|TRBJ1-5|TRBV2
CASRSQMSNQPQHF
>TRBD2|TRBJ2-1|TRBV6-5
CASSQRAGGLHEQFF
>-|TRBJ1-1|TRBV5-4
CASSFVRGRDTEAFF
>-|TRBJ2-5|TRBV28
CASSFPAGETQYF
>-|TRBJ2-4|TRBV19
CASSGSLSYIQYF